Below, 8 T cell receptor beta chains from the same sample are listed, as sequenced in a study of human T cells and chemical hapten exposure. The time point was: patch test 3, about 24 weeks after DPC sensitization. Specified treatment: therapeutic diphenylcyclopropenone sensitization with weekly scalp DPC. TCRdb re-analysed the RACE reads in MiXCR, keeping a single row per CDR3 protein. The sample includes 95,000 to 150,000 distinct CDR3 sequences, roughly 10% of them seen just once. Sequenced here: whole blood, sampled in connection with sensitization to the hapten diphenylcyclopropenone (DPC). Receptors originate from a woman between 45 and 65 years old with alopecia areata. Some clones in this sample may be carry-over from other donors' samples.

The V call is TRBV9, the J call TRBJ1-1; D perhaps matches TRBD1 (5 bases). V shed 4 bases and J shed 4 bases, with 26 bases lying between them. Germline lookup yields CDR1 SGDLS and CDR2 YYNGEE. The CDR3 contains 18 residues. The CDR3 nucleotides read TGTGCCAGCAGCCTCAACCTTCAACCCGAAGGGGTTAGCACTGAAGCTTTCTTT. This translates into CASSLNLQPEGVSTEAFF.

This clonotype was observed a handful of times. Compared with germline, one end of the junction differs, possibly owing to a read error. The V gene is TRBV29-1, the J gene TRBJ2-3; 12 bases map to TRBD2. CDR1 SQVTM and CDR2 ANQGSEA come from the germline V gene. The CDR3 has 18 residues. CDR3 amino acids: CSVEGPQGTSGRRDTQYF. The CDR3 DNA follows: TGCAGCGTCGAAGGGCCCCAGGGAACTAGCGGGAGGAGAGATACGCAGTATTTT.

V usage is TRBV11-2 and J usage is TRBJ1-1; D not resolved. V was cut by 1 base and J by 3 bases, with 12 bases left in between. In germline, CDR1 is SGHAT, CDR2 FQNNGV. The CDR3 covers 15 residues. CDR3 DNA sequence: TGTGCCAGCAGCTTAGTAACCACTGCAGACACTGAAGCTTTCTTT. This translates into CASSLVTTADTEAFF.

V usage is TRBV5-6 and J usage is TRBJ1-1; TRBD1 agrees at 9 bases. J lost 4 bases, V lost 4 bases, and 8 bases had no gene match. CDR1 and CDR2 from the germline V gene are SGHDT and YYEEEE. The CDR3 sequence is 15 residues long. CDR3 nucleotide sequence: TGTGCCAGCAGCGGAGGACGGGACAGGGCCACTGAAGCTTTCTTT. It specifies CASSGGRDRATEAFF.

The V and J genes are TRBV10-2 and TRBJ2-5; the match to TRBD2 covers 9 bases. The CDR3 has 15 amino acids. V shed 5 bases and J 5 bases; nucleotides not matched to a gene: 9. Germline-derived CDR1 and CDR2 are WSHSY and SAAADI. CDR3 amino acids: CASSNGGGAYETQYF. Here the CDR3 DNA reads TGCGCCAGCAGTAATGGCGGGGGGGCCTATGAGACCCAGTACTTC.

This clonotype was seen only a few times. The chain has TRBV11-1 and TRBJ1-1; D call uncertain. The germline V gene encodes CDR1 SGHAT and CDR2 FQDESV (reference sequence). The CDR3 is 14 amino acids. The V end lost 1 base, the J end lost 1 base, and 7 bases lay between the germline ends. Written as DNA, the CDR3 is TGTGCCAGCAGCTTAGTAACAGAGAACACTGAAGCTTTCTTT. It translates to CASSLVTENTEAFF.

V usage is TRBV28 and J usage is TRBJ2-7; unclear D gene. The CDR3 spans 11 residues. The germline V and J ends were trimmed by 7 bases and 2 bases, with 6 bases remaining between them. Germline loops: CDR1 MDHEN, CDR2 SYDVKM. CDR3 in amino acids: CASTAAYEQYF. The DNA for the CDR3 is TGTGCCAGCACAGCTGCCTACGAGCAGTACTTC.

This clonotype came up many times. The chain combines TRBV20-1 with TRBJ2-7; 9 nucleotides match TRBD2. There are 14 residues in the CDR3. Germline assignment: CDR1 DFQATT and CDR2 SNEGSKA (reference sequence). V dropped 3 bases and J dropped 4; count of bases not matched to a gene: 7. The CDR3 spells CSASAGGKTYEQYF. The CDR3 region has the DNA TGCAGTGCTAGCGCGGGGGGGAAAACTTACGAGCAGTACTTC.